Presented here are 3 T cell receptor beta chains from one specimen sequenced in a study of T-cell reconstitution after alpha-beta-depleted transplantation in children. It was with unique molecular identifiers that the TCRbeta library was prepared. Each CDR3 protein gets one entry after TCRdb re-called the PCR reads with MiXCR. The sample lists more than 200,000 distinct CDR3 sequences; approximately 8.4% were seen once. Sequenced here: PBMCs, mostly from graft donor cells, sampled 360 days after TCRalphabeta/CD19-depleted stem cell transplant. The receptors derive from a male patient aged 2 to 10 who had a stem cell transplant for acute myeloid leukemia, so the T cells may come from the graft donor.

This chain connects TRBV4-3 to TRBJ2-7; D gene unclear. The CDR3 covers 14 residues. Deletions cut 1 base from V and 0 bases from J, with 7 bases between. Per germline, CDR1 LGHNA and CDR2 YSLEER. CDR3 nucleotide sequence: TGCGCCAGCAGCCAAGTAGGTACCTCCTACGAGCAGTACTTC. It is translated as CASSQVGTSYEQYF.

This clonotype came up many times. The CDR3 reads CASSSQGETQYF. CDR3 DNA sequence: TGCGCCAGCAGCTCACAGGGGGAGACCCAGTACTTC. The genes are TRBV5-1 and TRBJ2-5, with 7 bases aligning to TRBD1. The CDR3 is 12 residues long. Germline V gene data show CDR1 as SGHRS and CDR2 as YFSETQ. Trimming at V came to 3 bases and at J to 5 bases, leaving 1 base not matched to a gene.

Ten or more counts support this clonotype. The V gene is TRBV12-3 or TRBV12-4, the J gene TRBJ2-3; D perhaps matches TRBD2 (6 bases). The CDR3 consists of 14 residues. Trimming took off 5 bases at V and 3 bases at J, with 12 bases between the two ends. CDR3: CASSPTGRTDTQYF. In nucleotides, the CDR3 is TGTGCCAGCAGTCCAACGGGGAGGACAGATACGCAGTATTTT.